Below are 23 T cell receptor beta chains sequenced from a single sample in a study of cytomegalovirus exposure and HLA in healthy donors. Primers included in the PCR were 60 Vbeta and 13 Jbeta primers. The assay was immunoSEQ multiplex PCR, and TCRdb's table has in-frame clones only and misses some. The sample has over 85,000 clones, over 60% seen once. The sample comprised PBMCs. The receptors stem from a woman aged 60-75 years in good health and CMV-seropositive.

This clone has only one observation. This rearrangement joins TRBV19 to TRBJ2-1; D is perhaps TRBD1 (5 bases). Trimming took off 3 bases at V and 8 bases at J, with 14 bases between the two ends. The germline CDR1 and CDR2 sequences are LNHDA and SQIVND (reference sequence). The CDR3 is 14 amino acids. The CDR3 region is CASSMVILGHEQFF. For the CDR3, the DNA is TGTGCCAGTAGTATGGTCATTCTGGGGCATGAGCAGTTCTTC.

The chain is built from TRBV7-7 and TRBJ2-2; D may be TRBD2 (6 bases). Germline CDR1 is SSHAT and CDR2 is FNYEAQ (reference sequence). Trimming took off 4 bases at V and 1 base at J, with 13 bases between the two ends. The CDR3 is made up of 16 amino acids. The CDR3 spells CASSWEDRMNTGELFF. For the CDR3, the DNA is TGTGCCAGCAGCTGGGAGGATAGGATGAACACCGGGGAGCTGTTTTTT.

The sample holds a few counts of this clone. The rearrangement uses TRBV18 and TRBJ2-1; TRBD2 matches at 13 bases. This CDR3 has 14 residues. V dropped 4 bases and J dropped 13; count of bases not matched to a gene: 7. From germline, CDR1 is KGHSH and CDR2 LQKENI. CDR3 sequence: CASSQAGLAGVQFF. The CDR3 bases are TGTGCCAGCTCACAGGCTGGACTAGCGGGAGTTCAGTTCTTC.

The chain couples TRBV6-6 to TRBJ1-5; no definite D call. In germline, CDR1 is MNHNY, CDR2 SVGAGI (reference sequence). Trimming cost V 4 bases and J 6 bases, with 10 bases left between them. The CDR3 extends over 13 amino acids. The CDR3 reads CASSFPDGQPQHF. The CDR3 DNA reads TGTGCCAGCAGTTTCCCAGATGGTCAGCCCCAGCATTTT.

The chain has TRBV5-5 and TRBJ1-5; D not resolved. Trimming took 2 bases from V and 2 from J, leaving 11 bases between them. The CDR3 runs 15 residues. Germline CDR1 SGHKS, CDR2 YYEKEE (reference sequence). CDR3 amino acids: CASSFLWQGNQPQHF. CDR3 nucleotide sequence: TGTGCCAGCAGCTTTCTCTGGCAGGGCAATCAGCCCCAGCATTTT. The full variable domain, completed using reference TRBV5-5 and TRBJ1-5, is DAGVTQSPTHLIKTRGQQVTLRCSPISGHKSVSWYQQVLGQGPQFIFQYYEKEERGRGNFPDRFSARQFPNYSSELNVNALLLGDSALYLCASSFLWQGNQPQHFGDGTRLSIL.

The rearrangement links TRBV10-3 to TRBJ1-1; D not certain. From germline, CDR1 is ENHRY and CDR2 SYGVKD. This CDR3 has 13 residues. V lost 6 bases, J lost 0 bases, and 8 bases lay in between. The CDR3 sequence is CAIRRDLNTEAFF. As DNA, the CDR3 is TGTGCCATCAGGAGGGATTTGAACACTGAAGCTTTCTTT.

This clone was seen a handful of times. J is TRBJ2-5 and V is TRBV5-4; the match to TRBD2 covers 11 bases. Germline CDR1 reads SGHNT; CDR2 reads YYREEE (reference sequence). Losses at the gene ends were 3 bases for V and 3 bases for J; bases not matched to a gene: 13. This CDR3 region has 18 residues. Written as DNA, the CDR3 is TGTGCCAGCAGCTCCGAACCGGGACTAGCGGACCAAGAAGAGACCCAGTACTTC. Protein: CASSSEPGLADQEETQYF.

V and J are TRBV5-1 and TRBJ2-3; 7 positions agree with TRBD2. Unmatched junction bases numbered 21, after V lost 4 bases and J lost 7 bases. The CDR3 totals 18 residues. Germline CDR1 reads SGHRS; CDR2 reads YFSETQ. The CDR3: CASSPGNRDWRELNTQYF. CDR3 in DNA: TGCGCCAGCAGCCCAGGGAATCGGGACTGGCGGGAGCTAAATACGCAGTATTTT.

This CDR3 reads CASSQERLAGGHTGELFF. CDR3 sequence (DNA): TGTGCCAGCAGCCAGGAAAGACTAGCGGGAGGGCACACCGGGGAGCTGTTTTTT. The chain uses TRBV4-2 and TRBJ2-2, with 14 nucleotides matching TRBD2. The CDR3 is 18 residues long. Trimming at V came to 3 bases and at J to 3 bases, leaving 6 bases not matched to a gene. Germline-derived CDR1 and CDR2 are LGHNA and YNFKEQ.

This chain links TRBV6-5 with TRBJ1-1, with D tentatively TRBD1 (6 bases). Germline CDR1 and CDR2: MNHEY and SVGAGI. V was shortened by 2 bases and J by 1 base, with 11 bases between the two germline ends. This CDR3 spans 15 amino acids. The CDR3 coding sequence is TGTGCCAGCAGTTACCTCAGGACAGCGAACACTGAAGCTTTCTTT. This translates into CASSYLRTANTEAFF.

This chain joins TRBV4-1 and TRBJ2-7; D possibly corresponds to TRBD2 (7 bases). CDR3 length: 14 amino acids. The germline V gene encodes CDR1 MGHRA and CDR2 YSYEKL. With 1 base removed from V and 6 bases from J, the gap between germline ends came to 13 bases. The DNA of the CDR3 is TGCGCCAGCAGCCAAGTCGGGGAGGGGGGCGAGCAGTACTTC. It specifies CASSQVGEGGEQYF.

The chain carries TRBV2 and TRBJ1-5, with TRBD1 as a possible D gene (6 bases). Trimming took 10 bases from V and 0 from J, leaving 16 bases between them. The length of the CDR3 is 15 residues. The germline CDR1 and CDR2 sequences are SNHLY and FYNNEI. The CDR3 bases are TGTGCCACCAGGGGAGGGCCTAATAGCAATCAGCCCCAGCATTTT. Translated, it gives CATRGGPNSNQPQHF.

V gene TRBV2 combines with J gene TRBJ1-2, with D maybe TRBD1 (5 bases). The CDR3 has 12 residues. CDR1 is SNHLY, CDR2 FYNNEI, per germline. Trimming removed 6 bases at V and 4 bases at J, with 9 bases between. The CDR3 sequence: CASRDDSYGYTF. The DNA for the CDR3 is TGTGCCAGCAGGGACGACAGCTATGGCTACACCTTC.

The chain has TRBV6-5 and TRBJ2-7; the D gene is possibly TRBD1 (5 bases). CDR1 MNHEY and CDR2 SVGAGI come from the germline V gene. CDR3 length: 14 residues. V dropped 2 bases and J dropped 0 bases, with 8 bases sitting between them. As DNA, the CDR3 is TGTGCCAGCAGTTACAGACAGACCTCCTACGAGCAGTACTTC. Translating gives CASSYRQTSYEQYF.

V is TRBV5-1 and J is TRBJ2-1; TRBD2 aligns across 7 bases. CDR3 length: 15 residues. Germline V gives CDR1 SGHRS, CDR2 YFSETQ. The V gene end was trimmed by 0 bases and the J gene end by 4 bases; junction bases not matched to a gene: 4. The chain's CDR3 is CASSLGVAGYNEQFF. For the CDR3, the DNA is TGCGCCAGCAGCTTGGGGGTAGCGGGTTACAATGAGCAGTTCTTC.

The CDR3 DNA is TGTGCCAGCAGGTCTTCTGGGGCCAACGTCCTGACTTTC. It translates to CASRSSGANVLTF. J is TRBJ2-6 and V is TRBV27, with unresolved D. V lost 6 bases and J lost 1, with 4 bases in between. This CDR3 has 13 amino acids. Per germline, CDR1 MNHEY and CDR2 SMNVEV (reference sequence).

The J gene is TRBJ1-5, the V gene TRBV5-1, with 7 bases aligning to TRBD1. After removal of 4 bases from V and 5 bases from J, the junction contained 3 bases not matched to a gene. Germline CDR1 SGHRS, CDR2 YFSETQ. This CDR3 spans 13 amino acids. The CDR3 sequence is CASSIQGDQPQHF. The CDR3 DNA reads as TGCGCCAGCAGCATTCAGGGGGATCAGCCCCAGCATTTT.

V and J are TRBV25-1 and TRBJ1-2; the D gene is possibly TRBD1 (6 bases). The V gene lost 8 bases and the J gene lost 0 bases, with 19 bases spanning the gap. The CDR3 runs 16 residues. In germline, CDR1 is MGHDK, CDR2 SYGVNS. Written as DNA, the CDR3 is TGTGCCAGCGCCGCAGGGGACGAATCATCTAACTATGGCTACACCTTC. It translates to CASAAGDESSNYGYTF.

The chain combines TRBV2 with TRBJ1-2; maybe TRBD1 (5 bases). CDR3 size: 15 residues. Germline values: CDR1 SNHLY, CDR2 FYNNEI. With 4 bases removed from V and 2 bases from J, the gap between germline ends came to 14 bases. The CDR3 loop is CASSVWDRGNYGYTF. In DNA form, the CDR3 reads TGTGCCAGCAGTGTCTGGGACCGGGGGAACTATGGCTACACCTTC.

The CDR3 here is CASRHLVSGSGDGELFF. The CDR3 nucleotides are TGCGCCAGCAGACACCTCGTTAGCGGGAGTGGCGACGGGGAGCTGTTTTTT. The chain combines TRBV5-1 with TRBJ2-2; 9 nucleotides agree with TRBD2. Trimming took 5 bases from V and 7 from J; bases not matched to a gene: 15. Germline values: CDR1 SGHRS, CDR2 YFSETQ. The CDR3 runs 17 residues.

The chain couples TRBV5-4 to TRBJ2-7, with D tentatively TRBD2 (6 bases). V lost 5 bases and J 5 bases, leaving 17 bases between the germline ends. CDR1 is SGHNT, CDR2 YYREEE, per germline (reference sequence). This CDR3 contains 14 residues. The DNA for the CDR3 is TGTGCCAGCAGATCCGGCGGGAATGAAAACGAGCAGTACTTC. Its protein is CASRSGGNENEQYF. The complete variable domain, with remaining parts taken from reference TRBV5-4 and TRBJ2-7, reads ETGVTQSPTHLIKTRGQQVTLRCSSQSGHNTVSWYQQALGQGPQFIFQYYREEENGRGNFPPRFSGLQFPNYSSELNVNALELDDSALYLCASRSGGNENEQYFGPGTRLTVT.

J is TRBJ1-1 and V is TRBV19; a possible D gene is TRBD1 (5 bases). Trimming took 1 base from V and 8 from J, leaving 11 bases between them. This CDR3 is 13 amino acids long. Germline assignment: CDR1 LNHDA and CDR2 SQIVND (reference sequence). The CDR3 region has the DNA TGTGCCAGTAGTATAGCGGGGGACGGGGAAGCTTTCTTT. It specifies CASSIAGDGEAFF.

The gene calls are TRBV9 and TRBJ2-1; TRBD1 might be the D (5 bases). Between the trimmed V and J ends, which lost 0 bases and 1 base, there was a span of 8 bases. The CDR3 has 15 residues. The germline gives CDR1 SGDLS, CDR2 YYNGEE. DNA of the CDR3: TGTGCCAGCAGCGTAGAGGGGCTATCCTACAATGAGCAGTTCTTC. Its translation: CASSVEGLSYNEQFF.